The clone carrying this TCR beta chain was seen just once. These data come from a study of blood T cell repertoires in COVID-19. The wider study: Acute and convalescent COVID-19 samples came from the United States, Italy and Spain.

Profiling relied on immunoSEQ multiplex PCR, and the TCRdb table lists in-frame clones only, not all of them. The table records some 300,000 clones, 85% to 90% of them present only once. The germline CDR1 and CDR2 sequences are MGHRA and YSYEKL. The J segment lost 3 bases and the V segment lost 0 bases, leaving 8 bases of the junction unmatched. CDR3 length: 19 residues. Sequencing used PBMCs or T cells enriched from blood (not recorded which). The sequence came from a man under 40 who had recovered from COVID-19. The chain carries TRBV4-1 and TRBJ2-4, with 13 bases that match TRBD2. CDR3 in amino acids: CASSQDSTSGRDFKNIQYF. CDR3 DNA: TGCGCCAGCAGCCAAGATAGTACTAGCGGGAGGGACTTCAAAAACATTCAGTACTTC.